These 22 T cell receptor beta chains were sequenced from one sample in a study of breast tumors, draining lymph nodes, adjacent tissues. Each CDR3 protein is one row after TCRdb ran MiXCR on the multiplex PCR reads. The sample yields some 250,000 distinct CDR3 sequences, around 34% seen once. Breast cancer patients provided tissue from their axillary draining lymph nodes. The material sequenced was axillary lymph node tissue. The source is a female donor with breast cancer. Some clones in this sample may be carry-over from other donors' samples.

This clonotype was observed once. A read error may explain this, as a much larger clone is one base away. The V and J genes are TRBV5-1 and TRBJ2-3, with D possibly matching TRBD1 (5 bases). Trimming left V 3 bases short and J 5 bases short, with 25 bases between. In germline, CDR1 is SGHRS, CDR2 YFSETQ. The CDR3 totals 18 residues. CDR3 region: CASSSQKPGTGRIDTQYF. CDR3 coding DNA: TGCGCCAGCAGCTCACAAAAACCCGGTACAGGACGCATAGATACGCAGTATTTT.

The chain recombines TRBV12-3 or TRBV12-4 with TRBJ2-4; 9 bases align to TRBD2. This CDR3 is 17 amino acids long. Trimming removed 4 bases from V and 5 bases from J; junction bases left unmatched: 12. The CDR3 protein is CASSYSFLAGAENIQYF. For the CDR3, the DNA is TGTGCCAGCAGTTACTCGTTTTTAGCGGGAGCGGAAAACATTCAGTACTTC.

At least ten counts were recorded for this clonotype. For the CDR3, the DNA is TGTGCCAGCAGTTCCCCGGGACAGGGAAATGAGCAGTTCTTC. Its translation is CASSSPGQGNEQFF. This chain uses TRBV6-6 with TRBJ2-1, with 9 bases that match TRBD1. The junction had 5 bases not matched to a gene; V was cut back by 4 bases and J by 7 bases. CDR1 is MNHNY, CDR2 SVGAGI, per germline (reference sequence). This CDR3 is 14 amino acids long.

This clonotype was recorded at least ten times. The chain couples TRBV20-1 to TRBJ2-1; no reliable D call. CDR3 size: 12 residues. Per the germline V gene, CDR1 is DFQATT and CDR2 is SNEGSKA (reference sequence). Trimming took off 5 bases at V and 4 bases at J, with 9 bases between the two ends. The CDR3 DNA reads TGCAGTGCTCCGGACGGTTACAATGAGCAGTTCTTC. It specifies CSAPDGYNEQFF.

This clonotype was counted at least ten times. The chain links TRBV7-9 to TRBJ1-3; 9 bases map to TRBD1. Trimming removed 4 bases from V and 2 bases from J; junction bases left unmatched: 3. Per the germline V gene, CDR1 is SEHNR and CDR2 is FQNEAQ (reference sequence). The CDR3 totals 15 residues. As DNA, the CDR3 is TGTGCCAGCAGCTCCGGGACAGGGACTGGAAACACCATATATTTT. This sequence encodes CASSSGTGTGNTIYF.

The chain employs TRBV11-2 and TRBJ2-3; 11 bases line up with TRBD2. Germline CDR1 is SGHAT and CDR2 is FQNNGV. CDR3 length equals 15 residues. J gave up 10 bases and V 3 bases, and 9 bases lay outside the gene matches. The CDR3 nucleotides read TGTGCCAGCAGCTTGCCTAGCGGGGGGCCCCGGCCGCAGTATTTT. This encodes CASSLPSGGPRPQYF.

The table lists this clonotype with many counts. The chain carries TRBV30 and TRBJ2-7; D is perhaps TRBD1 (7 bases). CDR3 length equals 16 residues. V lost 0 bases and J 3 bases, leaving 18 bases between the germline ends. Germline lookup yields CDR1 GTSNPN and CDR2 SVGIG (reference sequence). CDR3 amino acids: CAWSVGPGQRVYEQYF. Written as DNA, the CDR3 is TGTGCCTGGAGTGTCGGCCCGGGACAGCGGGTCTACGAGCAGTACTTC. The full variable domain, with the rest looked up from reference TRBV30 and TRBJ2-7, is SQTIHQWPATLVQPVGSPLSLECTVEGTSNPNLYWYRQAAGRGLQLLFYSVGIGQISSEVPQNLSASRPQDRQFILSSKKLLLSDSGFYLCAWSVGPGQRVYEQYFGPGTRLTVT.

This clonotype was seen repeatedly, ten times or more. The V and J genes are TRBV29-1 and TRBJ1-2, with 7 bases matching TRBD1. The CDR3 length is 13 residues. The V and J ends lost 7 bases and 6 bases, in that order; junction bases with no gene match: 11. The germline CDR1 and CDR2 sequences are SQVTM and ANQGSEA. The CDR3 is CSARQGELNGYTF. The CDR3 nucleotides read TGCAGCGCACGACAGGGCGAACTTAATGGCTACACCTTC.

At least ten counts were recorded for this clonotype. This sequence joins TRBV9 and TRBJ2-1, with 7 bases lining up with TRBD2. Germline values: CDR1 SGDLS, CDR2 YYNGEE. After removal of 4 bases from V and 7 bases from J, the junction contained 8 bases not matched to a gene. This CDR3 is built from 14 residues. The CDR3 here is CASSRRGGENEQFF. The DNA for the CDR3 is TGTGCCAGCAGCCGTCGGGGAGGGGAAAATGAGCAGTTCTTC.

This clonotype was detected many times. The V gene is TRBV11-2, the J gene TRBJ1-2; D unresolved. Germline assignment: CDR1 SGHAT and CDR2 FQNNGV. The V and J ends lost 1 base and 4 bases respectively, with 4 bases between them. CDR3 size: 12 residues. The DNA of the CDR3 is TGTGCCAGCAGCTTAGGTACCTATGGCTACACCTTC. Translation: CASSLGTYGYTF.

This clonotype was counted ten times or more. The genes are TRBV5-6 and TRBJ2-2; perhaps TRBD1 as D (5 bases). Germline-derived CDR1 and CDR2 are SGHDT and YYEEEE. V lost 1 base and J 2 bases, leaving 12 bases between the germline ends. This CDR3 region has 16 residues. CDR3 region: CASSLWIGVNTGELFF. CDR3 sequence (DNA): TGTGCCAGCAGCTTGTGGATAGGGGTTAACACCGGGGAGCTGTTTTTT.

The table lists this clonotype with many counts. V usage is TRBV5-1 and J usage is TRBJ2-2; no clear D gene. Germline V lookup: CDR1 SGHRS, CDR2 YFSETQ. Trimming took 0 bases from V and 4 from J, leaving 10 bases between them. The CDR3 is 15 residues long. The CDR3 nucleotides are TGCGCCAGCAGCTTGGGAGGTTCCTTCACCGGGGAGCTGTTTTTT. This encodes CASSLGGSFTGELFF.

This clonotype was found once. The chain recombines TRBV5-1 with TRBJ2-2; D is unclear. V was shortened by 0 bases and J by 0 bases, with 6 bases between the two germline ends. The CDR3 loop spans 15 amino acids. The germline V gene has CDR1 SGHRS and CDR2 YFSETQ. CDR3 loop: CASSLDYTNTGELFF. As DNA, the CDR3 is TGCGCCAGCAGCTTGGACTATACGAACACCGGGGAGCTGTTTTTT.

Comment on this clonotype: A read error may produce the germline difference seen at one junction end. The chain has TRBV2 and TRBJ2-6; the D call may be TRBD1 or TRBD2 (5 bases each). The CDR3 totals 10 residues. From germline, CDR1 is SNHLY and CDR2 FYNNEI. DNA for the CDR3: TGTGCCAGCAGTGAAGCGCGAGGGGCCTTC. It codes for CASSEARGAF.

Comments on this clonotype: A read error may be the cause here, since a much bigger clone is one base away. The chain employs TRBV30 and TRBJ2-7; TRBD2 is a possible D gene (6 bases). The CDR3 has 13 residues. Germline V lookup: CDR1 GTSNPN, CDR2 SVGIG (reference sequence). CDR3 loop: CVWRVGPLHEQYF. The CDR3 coding sequence is TGTGTCTGGAGGGTCGGACCTCTCCACGAGCAGTACTTC.

In this sample, this clonotype turned up many times. This rearrangement joins TRBV6-6 to TRBJ1-5; 7 positions agree with TRBD1. This CDR3 has 12 amino acids. The V and J ends lost 8 bases and 4 bases, in that order; junction bases with no gene match: 2. The V gene's germline CDR1 is MNHNY and CDR2 SVGAGI (reference sequence). CDR3 DNA: TGTGCCAGCGCGGGACAGAATCAGCCCCAGCATTTT. This gives the protein CASAGQNQPQHF.

Comment on this clonotype: At one of its ends the junction is not consistent with the germline gene, which may arise from a read error. The chain links TRBV7-9 to TRBJ2-2; D gene unclear. CDR3 length: 8 residues. Germline CDR1 is SEHNR and CDR2 is FQNEAQ (reference sequence). CDR3 DNA sequence: TGTGCCAGCAGCTTAGTGGGTTTT. Translating it yields CASSLVGF. Drawing the rest from reference TRBV7-9 and TRBJ2-2, the complete variable domain is DTGVSQNPRHKITKRGQNVTFRCDPISEHNRLYWYRQTLGQGPEFLTYFQNEAQLEKSRLLSDRFSAERPKGSFSTLEIQRTEQGDSAMYLCASSLVGFGEGSRLTVL.

This clonotype was counted between two and nine times. The CDR3 is CASSWTGERDYGYTF. CDR3 in DNA: TGTGCCAGCAGTTGGACAGGGGAACGGGACTATGGCTACACCTTC. This rearrangement joins TRBV6-2 or TRBV6-3 to TRBJ1-2; 9 bases are shared with TRBD1. Unmatched junction bases numbered 6, after V lost 4 bases and J lost 3 bases. In germline, CDR1 is MNHEY, CDR2 SVGEGT. The CDR3 totals 15 residues.

This clonotype came up many times. The chain has TRBV5-1 and TRBJ1-6, with 9 bases identical to TRBD1. CDR3 length equals 13 residues. Trimming cost V 4 bases and J 9 bases; bases outside gene matches: 2. The germline CDR1 and CDR2 sequences are SGHRS and YFSETQ. The CDR3 nucleotides read TGCGCCAGCAGCGAGACAGGGGGTTCACCCCTCCACTTT. It specifies CASSETGGSPLHF.

The gene calls are TRBV3-1 and TRBJ1-5, with 8 nucleotides matching TRBD1. The length of the CDR3 is 15 residues. Per the germline V gene, CDR1 is LGHDT and CDR2 is YNNKEL (reference sequence). Trimming removed 1 base from V and 5 bases from J; junction bases left unmatched: 4. The CDR3 region has the DNA TGTGCCAGCAGCCAAGCAGGGGGCGCGGATCAGCCCCAGCATTTT. It specifies CASSQAGGADQPQHF.

The chain has TRBV15 and TRBJ2-7; 7 nucleotides match TRBD2. There are 14 residues in the CDR3. The V segment lost 2 bases and the J segment 9 bases; nucleotides outside the gene matches: 10. The germline gives CDR1 LNHNV, CDR2 YYDKDF (reference sequence). The CDR3 DNA is TGTGCCACCAGCAGAAATCGGGAGGATAAAGGGCAGTACTTC. This gives the protein CATSRNREDKGQYF.

This clonotype was observed at least ten times. The CDR3 sequence: CASSLALLTADGYTF. In DNA, the CDR3 is TGTGCCAGCAGTTTAGCCCTATTGACAGCCGATGGCTACACCTTC. The chain has TRBV12-3 or TRBV12-4 and TRBJ1-2, with D possibly TRBD1 on 5 matching bases. Trimming cost V 0 bases and J 6 bases, with 14 bases left between them. The CDR3 consists of 15 residues.